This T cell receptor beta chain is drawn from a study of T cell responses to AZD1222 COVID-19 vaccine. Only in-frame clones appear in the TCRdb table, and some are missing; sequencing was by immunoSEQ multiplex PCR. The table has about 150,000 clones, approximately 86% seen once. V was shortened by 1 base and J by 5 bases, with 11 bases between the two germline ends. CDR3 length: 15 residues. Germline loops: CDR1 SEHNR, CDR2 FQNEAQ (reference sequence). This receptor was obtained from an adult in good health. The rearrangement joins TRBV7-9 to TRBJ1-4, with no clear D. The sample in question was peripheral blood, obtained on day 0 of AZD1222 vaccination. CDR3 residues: CASSLGGQPNEKLFF. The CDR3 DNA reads TGTGCCAGCAGCTTAGGAGGTCAACCCAATGAAAAACTGTTTTTT.